This T cell receptor beta chain was sequenced for a study of shared clonotypes between healthy human individuals. Only in-frame clones appear in the TCRdb table, and some are missing; sequencing was by immunoSEQ multiplex PCR. This table holds about 2.4 million clones, 93% found once. There are 13 residues in the CDR3. The germline V and J ends were trimmed by 2 bases and 5 bases, with 10 bases remaining between them. From germline, CDR1 is SNHLY and CDR2 FYNNEI. The TCR was taken from a man aged 18 to 29 in good health. Some clones in this sample may be carry-over from other donors' samples. The chain recombines TRBV2 with TRBJ2-7, with TRBD2 as a possible D gene (5 bases). Sequencing was done on a sample of naive CD4+ T cells from PBMCs. Subset: CD45RA+ positively selected. The CDR3 nucleotides are TGTGCCAGCAGTGAACCAGGAGGACACGAGCAGTACTTC. Its protein product is CASSEPGGHEQYF.